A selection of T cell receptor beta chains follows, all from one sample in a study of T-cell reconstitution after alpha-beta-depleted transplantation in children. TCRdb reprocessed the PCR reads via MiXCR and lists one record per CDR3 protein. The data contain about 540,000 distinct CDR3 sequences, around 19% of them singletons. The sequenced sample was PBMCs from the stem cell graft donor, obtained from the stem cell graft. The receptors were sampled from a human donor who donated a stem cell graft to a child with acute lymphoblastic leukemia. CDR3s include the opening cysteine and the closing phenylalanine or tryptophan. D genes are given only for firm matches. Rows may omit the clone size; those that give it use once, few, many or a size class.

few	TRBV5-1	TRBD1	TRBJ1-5	TGCGCCAGCAGCTTGACGGGACAGGGCGGCAATCAGCCCCAGCATTTT	CASSLTGQGGNQPQHF
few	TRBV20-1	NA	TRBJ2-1	TGCAGTGCTGATAGCGGCAGCTCCTACAATGAGCAGTTCTTC	CSADSGSSYNEQFF
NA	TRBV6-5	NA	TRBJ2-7	TGTGCCAGCAGTTTAAAAGGTTGGGGCGAGCAGTACTTC	CASSLKGWGEQYF
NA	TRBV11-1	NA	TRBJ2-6	TGTGCCAGCAGCTTGGGTCGAGAGGTGGGGGCCAACGTCCTGACTTTC	CASSLGREVGANVLTF
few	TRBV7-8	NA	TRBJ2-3	TGTGCCAGCAGCCTTTGGGGGCTCACAGATACGCAGTATTTT	CASSLWGLTDTQYF
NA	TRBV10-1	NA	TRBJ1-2	TGCGCCAGCAGTGAGTCCCAGGACGGGAATGGCTACACCTTC	CASSESQDGNGYTF
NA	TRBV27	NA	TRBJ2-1	TGTGCCAGCAGTTTAAACAGGGTGAGGAATGAGCAGTTCTTC	CASSLNRVRNEQFF
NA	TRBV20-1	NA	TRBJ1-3	TGCAGTGCTATCGGACTTGGAAACACCATATATTTT	CSAIGLGNTIYF
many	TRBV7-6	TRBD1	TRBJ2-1	TGTGCCAGCAGCTTGGGGGACAGGCCCTACAATGAGCAGTTCTTC	CASSLGDRPYNEQFF
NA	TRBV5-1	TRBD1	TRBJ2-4	TGCGCCAGCAGCCCGTCCGGGACAGGGGGTCTTCTAGCCAAAAACATTCAGTACTTC	CASSPSGTGGLLAKNIQYF
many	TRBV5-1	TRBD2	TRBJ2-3	TGTGCCAGCAGCTTGTCGGGGGGTAGCACAGATACGCAGTATTTT	CASSLSGGSTDTQYF
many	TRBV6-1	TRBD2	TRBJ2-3	TGTGCCAGCAGACTAGCGGGAAGCACAGATACGCAGTATTTT	CASRLAGSTDTQYF
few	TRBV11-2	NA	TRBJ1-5	TGTGCCAGCAGCGGGGGACTTGGGGCCCAATGGGTAAATCAGCCCCAGCATTTT	CASSGGLGAQWVNQPQHF
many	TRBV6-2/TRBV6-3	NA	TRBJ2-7	TGTGCCAGCAGTGCCGGGGCCGGGTTGTTCTACGAGCAGTACTTC	CASSAGAGLFYEQYF
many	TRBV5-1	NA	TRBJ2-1	TGCGCCAGCAGCTTGGATGGGGCTACCTACAATGAGCAGTTCTTC	CASSLDGATYNEQFF
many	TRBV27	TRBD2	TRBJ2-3	TGTGCCAGCAGTTGGGGGGACTATTACACAGATACGCAGTATTTT	CASSWGDYYTDTQYF
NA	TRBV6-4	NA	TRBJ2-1	TGTGCCAGCAAAAAGGGGGTCGACTACAATGAGCAGTTCTTC	CASKKGVDYNEQFF
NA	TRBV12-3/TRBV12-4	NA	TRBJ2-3	TGTGCCAGCAGTTTGAGGGCCCACACTAGCACAGATACGCAGTATTTT	CASSLRAHTSTDTQYF
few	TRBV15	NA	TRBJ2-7	TGTGCCACCAGCAGCAAGTTACTCCCCGGGGGTTTGGACGAGCAGTACTTC	CATSSKLLPGGLDEQYF
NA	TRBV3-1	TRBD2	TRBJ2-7	TGTGCCAGCAGTTCACCGACTAGCGGGATACCTCGAAGATCCTACGAGCAGTACTTC	CASSSPTSGIPRRSYEQYF
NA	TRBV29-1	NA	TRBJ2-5	TGCAGCGCCGGGGGAGGCGCGGAGACCCAGTACTTC	CSAGGGAETQYF
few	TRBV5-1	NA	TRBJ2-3	TGCGCCAGCCAACTCGGTTCGGAGGGAGATACGCAGTATTTT	CASQLGSEGDTQYF
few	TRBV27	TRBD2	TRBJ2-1	TGTGCCAGCAGTGCTCGGGGACTAGCGCCTTACAATGAGCAGTTCTTC	CASSARGLAPYNEQFF
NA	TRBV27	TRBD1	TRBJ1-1	TGTGCCAGCAGCCCGACAGGGAAAGGCTTCATGAACACTGAAGCTTTCTTT	CASSPTGKGFMNTEAFF